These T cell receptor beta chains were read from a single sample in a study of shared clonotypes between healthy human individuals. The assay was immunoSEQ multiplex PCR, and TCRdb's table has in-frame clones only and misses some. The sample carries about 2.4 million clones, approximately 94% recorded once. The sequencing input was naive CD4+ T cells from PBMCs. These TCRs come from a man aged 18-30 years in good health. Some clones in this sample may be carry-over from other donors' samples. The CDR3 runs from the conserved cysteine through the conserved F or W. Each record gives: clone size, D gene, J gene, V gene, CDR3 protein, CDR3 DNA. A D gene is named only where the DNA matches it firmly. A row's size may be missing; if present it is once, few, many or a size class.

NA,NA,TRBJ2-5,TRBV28,CASSLPGPQETQYF,TGTGCCAGCAGTTTACCGGGGCCTCAAGAGACCCAGTACTTC
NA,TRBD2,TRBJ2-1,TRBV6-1,CASSEPGLLAGVSNEQFF,TGTGCCAGCAGTGAACCAGGTCTACTAGCGGGAGTATCCAATGAGCAGTTCTTC
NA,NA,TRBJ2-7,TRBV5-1,CASSLRENYEQYF,TGCGCCAGCAGCCTCCGGGAGAACTACGAGCAGTACTTC
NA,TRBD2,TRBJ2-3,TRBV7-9,CASSPRRSGRRGGTDTQYF,TGTGCCAGCAGCCCCCGGAGGAGCGGGAGGAGGGGGGGCACAGATACGCAGTATTTT
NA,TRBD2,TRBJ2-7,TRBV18,CASSPLAGGSSEQYF,TGTGCCAGCTCACCATTAGCGGGAGGAAGCTCCGAGCAGTACTTC
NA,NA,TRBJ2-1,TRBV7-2,CASSSNWVYEQFF,TGTGCCAGCAGCTCGAACTGGGTATATGAGCAGTTCTTC
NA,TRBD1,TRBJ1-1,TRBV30,CAWSEAGGGTEAFF,TGTGCCTGGAGTGAGGCAGGGGGCGGCACTGAAGCTTTCTTT
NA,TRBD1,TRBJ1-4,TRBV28,CASGNRGSGEKLFF,TGTGCCAGCGGAAACAGGGGGTCGGGTGAAAAACTGTTTTTT
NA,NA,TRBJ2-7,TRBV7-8,CASSRRAGPYEQYF,TGTGCCAGCAGCCGACGCGCGGGCCCCTACGAGCAGTACTTC
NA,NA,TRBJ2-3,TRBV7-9,CASSLETDTQYF,TGTGCCAGCAGCTTAGAGACAGATACGCAGTATTTT
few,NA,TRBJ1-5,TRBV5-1,CASSLEGYQPQHF,TGCGCCAGCAGCTTGGAAGGCTATCAGCCCCAGCATTTT
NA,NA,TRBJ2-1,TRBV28,CASSSGLPEQFF,TGTGCCAGCAGTTCTGGACTTCCTGAGCAGTTCTTC
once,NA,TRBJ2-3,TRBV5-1,CASSYGTPTDTQYF,TGCGCCAGCAGCTACGGGACCCCAACAGATACGCAGTATTTT
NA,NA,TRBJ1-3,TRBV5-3,CARTGVRGEPGNTIYF,TGTGCCAGAACCGGAGTAAGGGGAGAACCTGGAAACACCATATATTTT
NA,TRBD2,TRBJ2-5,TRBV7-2,CASSLALAGEGVKKETQYF,TGTGCCAGCAGCTTAGCACTAGCGGGAGAGGGGGTGAAAAAAGAGACCCAGTACTTC
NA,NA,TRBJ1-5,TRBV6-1,CASSEVPGSRGQPQHF,TGTGCCAGCAGTGAAGTCCCCGGGTCCAGAGGACAGCCCCAGCATTTT
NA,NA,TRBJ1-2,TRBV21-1,CASSKISYRDGPEYGYTF,TGTGCCAGCAGCAAAATTAGTTACCGGGACGGGCCGGAATATGGCTACACCTTC
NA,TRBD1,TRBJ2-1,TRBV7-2,CASSLASGTGPYNEQFF,TGTGCCAGCAGCTTAGCTTCCGGGACAGGGCCATACAATGAGCAGTTCTTC